This TCR beta chain was documented in a study of T cell responses to AZD1222 COVID-19 vaccine. This table comes from immunoSEQ multiplex PCR, and its TCRdb copy is limited to in-frame clones, with some not included. Of 150,000 or so clones listed, 80% to 90% are singletons. Study outcomes and limitations: Clonal diversity was possibly underestimated, and white British individuals and females predominated among donors. Spike-specific TCR repertoires showed rising breadth and depth after two AZD1222 doses. With dominance at 160-218 and 743-854, vaccine-associated CD4 TCRs spanned spike. Sampling that yielded the repertoires occurred only after the peak T cell response.

Germline V gene data show CDR1 as LNHDA and CDR2 as SQIVND (reference sequence). This CDR3 region has 16 residues. Trimming stripped 6 bases from V and 3 bases from J, with 20 bases between. Only one count was recorded for this clone. The antigen remains unidentified. The specimen comprised peripheral blood, sampled on day 0 of AZD1222 vaccination. The V call is TRBV19, the J call TRBJ2-5; possible D gene TRBD2, 6 bases. The TCR sequence derives from an adult in good health. In DNA, the CDR3 is TGTGCCAGTAGGCCGGACGGTGCGGGACGCAAAGAGACCCAGTACTTC. Protein sequence: CASRPDGAGRKETQYF.